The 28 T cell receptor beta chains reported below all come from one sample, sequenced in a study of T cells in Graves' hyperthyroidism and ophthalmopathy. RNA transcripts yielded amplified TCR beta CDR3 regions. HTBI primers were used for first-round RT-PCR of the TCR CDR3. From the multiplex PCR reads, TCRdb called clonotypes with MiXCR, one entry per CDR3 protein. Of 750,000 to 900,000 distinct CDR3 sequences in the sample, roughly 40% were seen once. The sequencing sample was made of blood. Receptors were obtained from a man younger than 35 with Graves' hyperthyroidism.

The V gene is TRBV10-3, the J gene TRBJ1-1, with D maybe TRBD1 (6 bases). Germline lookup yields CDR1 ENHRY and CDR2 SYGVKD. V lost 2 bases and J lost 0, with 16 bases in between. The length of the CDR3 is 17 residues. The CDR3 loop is CAISEAGADVLNTEAFF. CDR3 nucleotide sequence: TGTGCCATCAGTGAGGCAGGGGCGGACGTACTGAACACTGAAGCTTTCTTT.

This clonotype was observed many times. The CDR3 DNA reads TGCAGTGCTATAAAGGGAGTGGACACTGAAGCTTTCTTT. It yields the protein CSAIKGVDTEAFF. The J gene is TRBJ1-1, the V gene TRBV20-1, with D hard to call. CDR1 and CDR2 from the germline V gene are DFQATT and SNEGSKA (reference sequence). The CDR3 consists of 13 residues. Trimming cost V 4 bases and J 3 bases, with 12 bases left between them.

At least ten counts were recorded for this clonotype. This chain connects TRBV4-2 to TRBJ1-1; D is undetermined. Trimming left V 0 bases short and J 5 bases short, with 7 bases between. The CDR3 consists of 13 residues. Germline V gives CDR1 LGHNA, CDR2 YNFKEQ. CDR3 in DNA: TGTGCCAGCAGCCAAGATTCGGGAACTGAAGCTTTCTTT. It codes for CASSQDSGTEAFF.

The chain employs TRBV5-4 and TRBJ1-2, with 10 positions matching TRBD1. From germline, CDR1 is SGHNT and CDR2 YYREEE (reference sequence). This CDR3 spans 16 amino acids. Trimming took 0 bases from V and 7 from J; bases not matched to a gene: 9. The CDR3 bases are TGTGCCAGCAGCTTGGGGGGGGGACAGGGGAGCGGTGGCTACACCTTC. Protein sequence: CASSLGGGQGSGGYTF.

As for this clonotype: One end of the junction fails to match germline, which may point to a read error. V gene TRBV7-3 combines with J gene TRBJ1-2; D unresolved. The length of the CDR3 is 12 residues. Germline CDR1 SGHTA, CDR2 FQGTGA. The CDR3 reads CARSGVNYGYTF. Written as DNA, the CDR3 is TGTGCCCGCAGTGGAGTGAACTATGGCTACACCTTC.

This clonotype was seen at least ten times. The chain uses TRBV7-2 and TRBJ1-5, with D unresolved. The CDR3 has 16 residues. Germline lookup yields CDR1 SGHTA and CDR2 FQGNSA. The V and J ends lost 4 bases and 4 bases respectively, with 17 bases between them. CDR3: CASSSLMGTRNQPQHF. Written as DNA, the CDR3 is TGTGCCAGCAGCTCCCTCATGGGCACTCGAAATCAGCCCCAGCATTTT.

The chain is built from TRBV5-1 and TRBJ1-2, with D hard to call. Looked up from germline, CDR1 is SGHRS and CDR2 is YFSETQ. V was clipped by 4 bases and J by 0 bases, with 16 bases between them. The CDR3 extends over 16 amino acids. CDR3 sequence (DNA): TGCGCCAGCAGCCCCGCCCAACAAGCTACTAACTATGGCTACACCTTC. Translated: CASSPAQQATNYGYTF. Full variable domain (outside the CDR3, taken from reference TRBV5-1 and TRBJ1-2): KAGVTQTPRYLIKTRGQQVTLSCSPISGHRSVSWYQQTPGQGLQFLFEYFSETQRNKGNFPGRFSGRQFSNSRSEMNVSTLELGDSALYLCASSPAQQATNYGYTFGSGTRLTVV.

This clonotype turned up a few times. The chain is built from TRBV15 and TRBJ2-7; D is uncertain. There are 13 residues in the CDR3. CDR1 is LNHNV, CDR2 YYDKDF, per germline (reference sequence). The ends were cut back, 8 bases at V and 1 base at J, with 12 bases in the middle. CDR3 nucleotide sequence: TGTGCCACCGCAATGGCTCTTTCCTACGAGCAGTACTTC. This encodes CATAMALSYEQYF.

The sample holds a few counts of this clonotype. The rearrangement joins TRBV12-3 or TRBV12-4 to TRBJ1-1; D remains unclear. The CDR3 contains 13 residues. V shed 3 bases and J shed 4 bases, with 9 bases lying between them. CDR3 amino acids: CASSFEGPTEAFF. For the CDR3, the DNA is TGTGCCAGCAGTTTCGAGGGCCCCACTGAAGCTTTCTTT.

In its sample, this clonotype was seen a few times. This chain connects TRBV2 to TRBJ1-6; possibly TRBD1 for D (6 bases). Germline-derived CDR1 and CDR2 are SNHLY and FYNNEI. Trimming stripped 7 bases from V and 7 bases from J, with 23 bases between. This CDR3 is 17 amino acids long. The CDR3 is CASILEASGGANSPLHF. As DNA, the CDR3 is TGTGCCAGCATCCTGGAGGCTAGCGGGGGGGCGAATTCACCCCTCCACTTT.

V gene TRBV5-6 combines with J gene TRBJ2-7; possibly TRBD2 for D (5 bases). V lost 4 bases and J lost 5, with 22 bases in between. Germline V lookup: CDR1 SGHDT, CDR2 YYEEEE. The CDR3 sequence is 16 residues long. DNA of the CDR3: TGTGCCAGCAGCCGGGGATGGGGATGGAGTTTCCACGAGCAGTACTTC. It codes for CASSRGWGWSFHEQYF.

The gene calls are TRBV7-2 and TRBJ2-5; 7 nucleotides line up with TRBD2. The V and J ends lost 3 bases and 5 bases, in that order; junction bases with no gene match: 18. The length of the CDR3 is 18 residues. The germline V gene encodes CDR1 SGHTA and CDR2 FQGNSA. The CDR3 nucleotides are TGTGCCAGCAGCTTCCCCCCCGATGGGGCGGGAGTCAGGGAGACCCAGTACTTC. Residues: CASSFPPDGAGVRETQYF.

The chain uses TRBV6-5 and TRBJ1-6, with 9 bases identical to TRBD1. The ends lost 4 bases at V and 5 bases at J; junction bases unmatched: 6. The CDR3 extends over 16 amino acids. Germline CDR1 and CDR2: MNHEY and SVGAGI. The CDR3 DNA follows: TGTGCCAGCAGTTCCCGGACAGGGGCGGATAATTCACCCCTCCACTTT. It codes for CASSSRTGADNSPLHF.

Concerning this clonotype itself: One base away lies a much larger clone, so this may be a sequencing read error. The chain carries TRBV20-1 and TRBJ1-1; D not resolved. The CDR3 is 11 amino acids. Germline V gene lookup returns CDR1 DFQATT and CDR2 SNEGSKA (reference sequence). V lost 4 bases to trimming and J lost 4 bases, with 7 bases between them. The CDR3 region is CSAKRVTEAFF. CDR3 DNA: TGCAGTGCTAAGCGGGTCACTGAAGCTTTCTTT.

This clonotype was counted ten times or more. CDR3 protein: CASSLVGYEQYF. For the CDR3, the DNA is TGTGCCAGCAGCTTAGTGGGCTACGAGCAGTACTTC. The rearrangement links TRBV7-9 to TRBJ2-7; D ambiguous. CDR1 SEHNR and CDR2 FQNEAQ come from the germline V gene (reference sequence). The CDR3 is 12 amino acids. V lost 1 base, J lost 3 bases, and 4 bases lay in between.

The CDR3 region has the DNA TGCAGCGTTGTGCGCGGGGAAACCGACCTGTATGGCTACACCTTC. Encoded protein: CSVVRGETDLYGYTF. The chain carries TRBV29-1 and TRBJ1-2; D is uncertain. V dropped 4 bases and J dropped 5 bases, with 20 bases sitting between them. CDR3 length equals 15 residues. CDR1 SQVTM and CDR2 ANQGSEA come from the germline V gene.

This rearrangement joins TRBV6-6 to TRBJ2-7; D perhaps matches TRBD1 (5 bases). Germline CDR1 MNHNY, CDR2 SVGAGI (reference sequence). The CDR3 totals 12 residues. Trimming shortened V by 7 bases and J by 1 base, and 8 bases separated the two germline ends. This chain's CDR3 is CASKQDSYEQYF. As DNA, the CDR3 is TGTGCCAGCAAACAGGATTCCTACGAGCAGTACTTC.

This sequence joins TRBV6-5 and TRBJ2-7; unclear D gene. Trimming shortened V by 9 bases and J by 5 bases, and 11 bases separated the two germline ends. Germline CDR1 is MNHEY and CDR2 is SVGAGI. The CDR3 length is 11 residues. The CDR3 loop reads CASKCVDEQYF. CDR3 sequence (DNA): TGTGCCAGTAAGTGCGTTGACGAGCAGTACTTC.

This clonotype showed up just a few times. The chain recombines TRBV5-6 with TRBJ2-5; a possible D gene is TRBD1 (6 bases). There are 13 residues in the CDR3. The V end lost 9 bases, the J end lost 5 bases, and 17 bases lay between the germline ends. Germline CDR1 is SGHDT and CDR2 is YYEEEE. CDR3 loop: CATLNRDSETQYF. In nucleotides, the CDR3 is TGTGCCACCCTAAACAGGGATTCGGAGACCCAGTACTTC.

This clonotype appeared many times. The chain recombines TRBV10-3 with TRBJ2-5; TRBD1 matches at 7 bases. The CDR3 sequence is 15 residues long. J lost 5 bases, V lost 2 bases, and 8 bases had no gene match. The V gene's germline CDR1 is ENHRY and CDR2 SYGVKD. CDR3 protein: CAISEPGQIQETQYF. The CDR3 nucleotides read TGTGCCATCAGTGAGCCGGGACAGATTCAGGAGACCCAGTACTTC.

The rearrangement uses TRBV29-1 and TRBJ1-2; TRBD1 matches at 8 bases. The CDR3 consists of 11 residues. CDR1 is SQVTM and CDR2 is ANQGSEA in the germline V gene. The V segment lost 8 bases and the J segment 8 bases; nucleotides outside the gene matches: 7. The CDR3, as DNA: TGCAGCCCGACAGGGGAAGGAGGCTACACCTTC. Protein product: CSPTGEGGYTF. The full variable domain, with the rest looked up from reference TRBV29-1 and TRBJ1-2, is SAVISQKPSRDICQRGTSLTIQCQVDSQVTMMFWYRQQPGQSLTLIATANQGSEATYESGFVIDKFPISRPNLTFSTLTVSNMSPEDSSIYLCSPTGEGGYTFGSGTRLTVV.

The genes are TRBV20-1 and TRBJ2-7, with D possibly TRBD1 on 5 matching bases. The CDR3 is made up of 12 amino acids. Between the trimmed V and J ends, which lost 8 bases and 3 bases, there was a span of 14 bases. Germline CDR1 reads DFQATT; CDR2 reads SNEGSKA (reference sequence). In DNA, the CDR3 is TGCAGTCCGAGACGACAGAACTACGAGCAGTACTTC. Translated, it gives CSPRRQNYEQYF.

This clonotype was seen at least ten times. DNA for the CDR3: TGTGCCAGTAGACGGGGCAGCGCGAACACTGAAGCTTTCTTT. It translates to CASRRGSANTEAFF. The chain joins TRBV19 to TRBJ1-1; D is possibly TRBD1 (5 bases). CDR3 length equals 14 residues. V was shortened by 6 bases and J by 1 base, with 12 bases between the two germline ends. The germline gives CDR1 LNHDA, CDR2 SQIVND (reference sequence).

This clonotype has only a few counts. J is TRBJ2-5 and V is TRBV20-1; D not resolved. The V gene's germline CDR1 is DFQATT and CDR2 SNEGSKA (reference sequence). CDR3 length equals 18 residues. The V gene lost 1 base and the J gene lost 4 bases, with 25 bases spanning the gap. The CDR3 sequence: CSARGYGSVEVTRETQYF. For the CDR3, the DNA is TGCAGTGCTAGAGGTTATGGCTCGGTCGAAGTTACGAGAGAGACCCAGTACTTC.

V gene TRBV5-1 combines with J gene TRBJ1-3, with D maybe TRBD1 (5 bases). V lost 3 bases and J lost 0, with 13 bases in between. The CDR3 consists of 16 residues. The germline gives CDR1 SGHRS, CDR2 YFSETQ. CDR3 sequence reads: CASSSGTAASGNTIYF. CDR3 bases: TGCGCCAGCAGCTCCGGGACGGCGGCCTCTGGAAACACCATATATTTT.

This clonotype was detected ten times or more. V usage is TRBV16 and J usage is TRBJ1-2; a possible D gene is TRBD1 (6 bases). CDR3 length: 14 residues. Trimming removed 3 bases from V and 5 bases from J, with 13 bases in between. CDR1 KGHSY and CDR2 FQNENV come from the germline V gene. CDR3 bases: TGTGCCAGCAGCCATGCAGGGGTGGAGTATGGCTACACCTTC. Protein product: CASSHAGVEYGYTF.

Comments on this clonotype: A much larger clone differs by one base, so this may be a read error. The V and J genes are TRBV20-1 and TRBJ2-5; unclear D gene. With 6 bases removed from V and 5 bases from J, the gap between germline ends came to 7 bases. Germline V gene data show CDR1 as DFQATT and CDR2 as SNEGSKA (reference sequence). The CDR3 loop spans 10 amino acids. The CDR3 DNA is TGCAGTGCCGAGTGGGAGACCCAGTACTTC. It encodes CSAEWETQYF.

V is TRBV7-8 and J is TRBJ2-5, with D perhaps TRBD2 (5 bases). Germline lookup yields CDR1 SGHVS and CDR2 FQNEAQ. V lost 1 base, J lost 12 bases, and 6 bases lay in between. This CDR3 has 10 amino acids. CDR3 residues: CASSLGGEYF. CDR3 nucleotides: TGTGCCAGCAGCTTAGGGGGAGAGTACTTC. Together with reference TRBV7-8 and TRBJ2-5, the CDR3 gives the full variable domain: GAGVSQSPRYKVAKRGQDVALRCDPISGHVSLFWYQQALGQGPEFLTYFQNEAQLDKSGLPSDRFFAERPEGSVSTLKIQRTQQEDSAVYLCASSLGGEYFGPGTRLLVL.